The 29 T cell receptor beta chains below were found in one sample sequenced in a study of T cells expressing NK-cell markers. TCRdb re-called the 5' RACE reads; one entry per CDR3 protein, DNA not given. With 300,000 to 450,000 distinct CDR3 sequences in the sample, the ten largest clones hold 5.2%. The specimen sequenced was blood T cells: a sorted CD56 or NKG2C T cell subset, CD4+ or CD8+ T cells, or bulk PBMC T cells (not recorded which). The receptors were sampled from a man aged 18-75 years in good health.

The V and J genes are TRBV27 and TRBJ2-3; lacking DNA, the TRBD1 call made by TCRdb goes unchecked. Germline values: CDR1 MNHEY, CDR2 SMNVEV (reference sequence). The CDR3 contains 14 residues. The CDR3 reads CASSFTPGANTQYF.

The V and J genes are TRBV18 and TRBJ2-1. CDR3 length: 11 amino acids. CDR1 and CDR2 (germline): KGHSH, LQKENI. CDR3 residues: CASSRVYEQFF.

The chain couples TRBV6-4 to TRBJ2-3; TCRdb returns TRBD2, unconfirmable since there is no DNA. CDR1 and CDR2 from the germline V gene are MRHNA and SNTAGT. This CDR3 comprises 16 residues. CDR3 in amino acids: CASSPQGLFTTDTQYF.

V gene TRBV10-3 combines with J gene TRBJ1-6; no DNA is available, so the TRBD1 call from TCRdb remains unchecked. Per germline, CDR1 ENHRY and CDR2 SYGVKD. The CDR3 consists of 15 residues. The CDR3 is CAISESWGRNSPLHF.

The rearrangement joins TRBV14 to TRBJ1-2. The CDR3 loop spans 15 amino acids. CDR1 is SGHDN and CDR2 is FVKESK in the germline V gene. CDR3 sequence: CASSQVRGTNYGYTF. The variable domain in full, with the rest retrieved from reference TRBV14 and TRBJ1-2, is EAGVTQFPSHSVIEKGQTVTLRCDPISGHDNLYWYRRVMGKEIKFLLHFVKESKQDESGMPNNRFLAERTGGTYSTLKVQPAELEDSGVYFCASSQVRGTNYGYTFGSGTRLTVV.

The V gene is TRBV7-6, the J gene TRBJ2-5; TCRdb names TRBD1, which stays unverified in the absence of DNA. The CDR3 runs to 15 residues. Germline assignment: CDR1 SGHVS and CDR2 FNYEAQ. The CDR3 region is CASSLGGKGMETQYF.

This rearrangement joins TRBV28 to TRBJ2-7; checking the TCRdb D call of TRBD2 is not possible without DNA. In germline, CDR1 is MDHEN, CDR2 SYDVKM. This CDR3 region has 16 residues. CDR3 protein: CASSLAGAPASYEQYF. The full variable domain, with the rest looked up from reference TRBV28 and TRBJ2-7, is DVKVTQSSRYLVKRTGEKVFLECVQDMDHENMFWYRQDPGLGLRLIYFSYDVKMKEKGDIPEGYSVSREKKERFSLILESASTNQTSMYLCASSLAGAPASYEQYFGPGTRLTVT.

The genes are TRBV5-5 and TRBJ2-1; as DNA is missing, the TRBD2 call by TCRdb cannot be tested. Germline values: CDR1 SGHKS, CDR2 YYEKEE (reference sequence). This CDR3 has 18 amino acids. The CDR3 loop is CASSLLLAGGSSYNEQFF.

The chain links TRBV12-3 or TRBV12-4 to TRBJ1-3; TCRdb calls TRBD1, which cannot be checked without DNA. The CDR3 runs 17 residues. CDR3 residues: CASSPTGTPFSGNTIYF.

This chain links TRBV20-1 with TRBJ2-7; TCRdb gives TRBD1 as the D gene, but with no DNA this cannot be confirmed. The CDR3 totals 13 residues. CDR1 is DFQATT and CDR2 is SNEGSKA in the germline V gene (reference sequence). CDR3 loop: CSARGPGQREQYF.

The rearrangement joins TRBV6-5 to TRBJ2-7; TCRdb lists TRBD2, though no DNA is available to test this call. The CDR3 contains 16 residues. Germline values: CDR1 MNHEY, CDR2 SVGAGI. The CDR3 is CASSSYGLAGSDEQYF.

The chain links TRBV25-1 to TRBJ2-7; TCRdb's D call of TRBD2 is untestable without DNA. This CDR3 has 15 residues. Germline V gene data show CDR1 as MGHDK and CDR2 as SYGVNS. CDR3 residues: CASRLAGAGLNEQYF.

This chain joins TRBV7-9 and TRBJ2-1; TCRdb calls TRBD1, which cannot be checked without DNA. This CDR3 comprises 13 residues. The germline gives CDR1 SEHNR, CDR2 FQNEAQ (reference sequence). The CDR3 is CASRRGSYNEQFF. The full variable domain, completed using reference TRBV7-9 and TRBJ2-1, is DTGVSQNPRHKITKRGQNVTFRCDPISEHNRLYWYRQTLGQGPEFLTYFQNEAQLEKSRLLSDRFSAERPKGSFSTLEIQRTEQGDSAMYLCASRRGSYNEQFFGPGTRLTVL.

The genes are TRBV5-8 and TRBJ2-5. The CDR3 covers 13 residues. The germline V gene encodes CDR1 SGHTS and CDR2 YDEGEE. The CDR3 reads CASWLTDSGAQYF.

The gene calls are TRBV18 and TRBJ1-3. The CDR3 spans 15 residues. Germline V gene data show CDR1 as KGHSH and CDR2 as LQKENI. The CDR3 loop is CASSPAAGYGNTIYF.

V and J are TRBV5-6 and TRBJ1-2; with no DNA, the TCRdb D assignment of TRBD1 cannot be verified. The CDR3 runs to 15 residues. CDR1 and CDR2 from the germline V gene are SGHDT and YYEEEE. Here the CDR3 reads CASSKTGTGGYGYTF. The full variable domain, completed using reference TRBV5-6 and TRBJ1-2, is DAGVTQSPTHLIKTRGQQVTLRCSPKSGHDTVSWYQQALGQGPQFIFQYYEEEERQRGNFPDRFSGHQFPNYSSELNVNALLLGDSALYLCASSKTGTGGYGYTFGSGTRLTVV.

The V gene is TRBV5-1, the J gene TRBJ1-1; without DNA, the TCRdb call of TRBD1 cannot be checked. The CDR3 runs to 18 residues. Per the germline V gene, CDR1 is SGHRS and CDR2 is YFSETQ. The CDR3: CASSPQGIAGLMNTEAFF.

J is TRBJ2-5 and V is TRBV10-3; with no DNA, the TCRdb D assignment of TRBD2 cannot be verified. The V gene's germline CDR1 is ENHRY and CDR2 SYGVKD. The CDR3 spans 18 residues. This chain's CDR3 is CAISEPHSGLAGKQTQYF.

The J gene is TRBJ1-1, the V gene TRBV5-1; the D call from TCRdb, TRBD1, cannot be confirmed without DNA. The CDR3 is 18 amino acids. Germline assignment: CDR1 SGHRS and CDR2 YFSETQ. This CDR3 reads CASSSSHRDRVKNTEAFF.

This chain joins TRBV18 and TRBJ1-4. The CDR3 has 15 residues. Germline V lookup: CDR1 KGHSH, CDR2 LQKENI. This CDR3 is CASSPLGRYNEKLFF.

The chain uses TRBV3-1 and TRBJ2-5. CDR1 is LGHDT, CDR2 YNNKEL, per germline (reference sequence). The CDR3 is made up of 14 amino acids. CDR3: CASSQGVVVETQYF.

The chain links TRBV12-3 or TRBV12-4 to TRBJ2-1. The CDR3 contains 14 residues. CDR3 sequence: CASGRSGTYNEQFF.

The CDR3: CASSLRDSNTGELFF. The V and J genes are TRBV18 and TRBJ2-2. Germline V gives CDR1 KGHSH, CDR2 LQKENI. The CDR3 extends over 15 amino acids.

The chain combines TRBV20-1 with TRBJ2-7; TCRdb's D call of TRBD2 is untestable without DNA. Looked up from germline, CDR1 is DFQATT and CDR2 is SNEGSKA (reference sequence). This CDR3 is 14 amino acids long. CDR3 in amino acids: CSASPTSGVYEQYF.

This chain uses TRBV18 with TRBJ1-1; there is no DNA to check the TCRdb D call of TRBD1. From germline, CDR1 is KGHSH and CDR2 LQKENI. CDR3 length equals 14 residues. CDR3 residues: CASSLDRVITEAFF.

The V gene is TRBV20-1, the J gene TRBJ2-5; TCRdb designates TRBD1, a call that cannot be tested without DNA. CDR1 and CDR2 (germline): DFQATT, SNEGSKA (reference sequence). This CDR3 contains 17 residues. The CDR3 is CSARVSGQGILVKTQYF.

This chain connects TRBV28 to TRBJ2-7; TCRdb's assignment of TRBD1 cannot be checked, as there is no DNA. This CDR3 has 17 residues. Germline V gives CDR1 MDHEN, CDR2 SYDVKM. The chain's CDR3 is CASRSYSGGGYFYEQYF.

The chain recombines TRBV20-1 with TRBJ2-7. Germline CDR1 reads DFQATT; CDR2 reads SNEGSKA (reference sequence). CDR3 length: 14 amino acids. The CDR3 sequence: CSAEGSASSYEQYF.

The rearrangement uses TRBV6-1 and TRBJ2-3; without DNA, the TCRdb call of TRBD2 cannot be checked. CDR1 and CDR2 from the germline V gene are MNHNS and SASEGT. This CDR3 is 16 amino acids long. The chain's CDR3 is CASSTLRGGRLYTQYF.